This T cell receptor (beta chain) was recorded in a study of sequential checkpoint blockade in melanoma. V shed 2 bases and J shed 0 bases, with 9 bases lying between them. CDR1 is LGHNT and CDR2 is FRNRAP in the germline V gene. The CDR3 loop spans 15 amino acids. Treatment in this sample: randomized to nivolumab then ipilimumab (arm A) or the reverse (arm B). No patient had prior DNA-damaging chemotherapy. This clone occurred once. The method was immunoSEQ multiplex PCR; TCRdb's version includes in-frame clones alone and lacks a portion of them. The data show around 20,000 clones, 65% to 90% seen once.

The gene calls are TRBV12-5 and TRBJ2-3; D not resolved. The origin of this receptor is a human donor with melanoma. This specimen was CD8+ T cells sorted from blood (inferred from file names), taken from a patient given nivolumab and ipilimumab in sequence. The CDR3 DNA sequence: TGTGCTAGTGGTTTGATTGGCTCTAGCACAGATACGCAGTATTTT. Its protein product is CASGLIGSSTDTQYF.